This T cell receptor (beta chain) was sequenced for a study of control samples from healthy donors and cancer patients. Trimming pared 0 bases from V and 3 bases from J, leaving 2 bases between. This CDR3 region has 11 residues. CDR1 SQVTM and CDR2 ANQGSEA come from the germline V gene. Assay used: immunoSEQ multiplex PCR; TCRdb lists only in-frame clones, some missing. The table lists about 89,000 clones, 70% to 90% of them singletons. The chain has TRBV29-1 and TRBJ1-2, with unresolved D. Sequencing was carried out using blood. The origin of this receptor is a woman aged 40 to 50 in good health. The CDR3 nucleotides are TGCAGCGTTGAAGAGGACTATGGCTACACCTTC. Protein product: CSVEEDYGYTF.